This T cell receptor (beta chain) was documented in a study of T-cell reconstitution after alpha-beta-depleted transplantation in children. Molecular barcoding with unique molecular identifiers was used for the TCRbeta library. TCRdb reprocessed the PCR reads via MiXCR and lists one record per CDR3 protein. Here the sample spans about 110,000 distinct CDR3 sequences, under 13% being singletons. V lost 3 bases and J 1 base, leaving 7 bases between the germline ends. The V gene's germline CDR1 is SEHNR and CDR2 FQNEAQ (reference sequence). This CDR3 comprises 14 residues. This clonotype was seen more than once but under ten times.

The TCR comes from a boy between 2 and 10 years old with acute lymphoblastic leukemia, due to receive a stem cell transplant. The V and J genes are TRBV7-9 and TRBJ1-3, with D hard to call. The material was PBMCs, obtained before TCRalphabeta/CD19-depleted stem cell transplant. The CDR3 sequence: CASSFGQSGNTIYF. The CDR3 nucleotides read TGTGCCAGCAGCTTCGGGCAGTCTGGAAACACCATATATTTT.